This T cell receptor (beta chain) was obtained from a study of CD8+ T cells in alopecia areata. Looking at the study overall: Donors of skin were C3H/HeJ mice aged about 6-12 months with spontaneous alopecia, and recipients were approximately 6-10-week-old female C3H/HeJ mice.

It was with CD4, CD8alpha, NKG2D, NKG2ACE and other markers that pooled cutaneous lymph node cells were sorted. Following extraction, RNA underwent reverse transcription to cDNA, which served as the sequencing template. The protocol was immunoSEQ multiplex PCR, while the TCRdb copy is restricted to in-frame clones and leaves out a portion. The sample offers about 9,100 clones and no singletons, the top ten holding around 19%. This CDR3 has 14 amino acids. Per the germline V gene, CDR1 is NSQYPW and CDR2 is LRSPGD (reference sequence). V lost 2 bases, J lost 0 bases, and 7 bases lay in between. This clone is medium-sized (0.01 to 0.1%). Its antigen is undetermined. The gene names given are mouse names. The sequence runs out 4 residues before the end of the CDR3; the remainder is reconstructed from the germline J gene. Notes on the study in general: Scalp samples also yield sequences of resident alphabeta T cells from normal skin. Patients shared TCRs less clearly than mice did, possibly for HLA-related reasons.

The TCR was taken from a C3H/HeJ mouse with alopecia areata. The mice in this strain carry MHC haplotype H2-k. The sequenced sample was CD8+ T cells sorted from a lymph node. J is TRBJ1-2 and V is TRBV1; D is uncertain. CDR3 region: CTCSARTTNSDYTF. Partial CDR3 DNA: TGCACCTGCAGTGCACGAACAACAAACTCC.